This section outlines one T cell receptor beta chain sequence together with its context. Its specificity is unknown. These data come from a study of a mutant IDH1 vaccine in newly diagnosed glioma. Whole-study context: Scheduled for weeks 1, 3, 5, 7, 11, 15, 19 and 23, eight vaccinations were given to patients. Earlier therapy was either radiotherapy, temozolomide, or both, and most got both.

The time point denotes: week 11, during vaccination. With topical imiquimod, each dose of the vaccine consisted of 300 ug of mutant IDH1 20-mer peptide. Findings and caveats of the study: Across multiple MHC alleles, 93.3% of patients had vaccine-induced responses.

This table comes from immunoSEQ multiplex PCR, and its TCRdb copy is limited to in-frame clones, with some not included. This table holds roughly 25,000 clones, around three quarters found once. CDR3 length: 14 residues. Trimming took 0 bases from V and 5 from J, leaving 10 bases between them. CDR1 and CDR2 (germline): MNHEY, SVGAGI. The specimen was PBMCs, collected from a glioma patient whose treatment included an IDH1 peptide vaccine. This TCR was recovered from a man aged 35 to 55 with glioma. This chain joins TRBV6-5 and TRBJ1-2; D gene uncertain. DNA of the CDR3: TGTGCCAGCAGTTACTCGGGGTCGGGGTATGGCTACACCTTC. Residues: CASSYSGSGYGYTF.